This T cell receptor (beta chain) was obtained from a study of blood T cell repertoires in COVID-19. Clones were sequenced by immunoSEQ multiplex PCR, and TCRdb holds only the in-frame ones, with some missing. The sample includes about 25,000 clones, 80% to 90% of them seen just once. The CDR3 totals 15 residues. The germline CDR1 and CDR2 sequences are SGHNT and YYREEE (reference sequence). V lost 2 bases and J lost 7, with 13 bases in between. The chain employs TRBV5-4 and TRBJ1-6; D possibly corresponds to TRBD1 (5 bases). The source of this sequence is a man between 65 and 85 years old with acute or convalescent COVID-19. Input material: peripheral blood. This CDR3 reads CASSFQRQGNSPLHF. CDR3 nucleotides: TGTGCCAGCAGCTTTCAACGGCAGGGAAATTCACCCCTCCACTTT. The full variable domain, its missing parts supplied by reference TRBV5-4 and TRBJ1-6, is ETGVTQSPTHLIKTRGQQVTLRCSSQSGHNTVSWYQQALGQGPQFIFQYYREEENGRGNFPPRFSGLQFPNYSSELNVNALELDDSALYLCASSFQRQGNSPLHFGNGTRLTVT.